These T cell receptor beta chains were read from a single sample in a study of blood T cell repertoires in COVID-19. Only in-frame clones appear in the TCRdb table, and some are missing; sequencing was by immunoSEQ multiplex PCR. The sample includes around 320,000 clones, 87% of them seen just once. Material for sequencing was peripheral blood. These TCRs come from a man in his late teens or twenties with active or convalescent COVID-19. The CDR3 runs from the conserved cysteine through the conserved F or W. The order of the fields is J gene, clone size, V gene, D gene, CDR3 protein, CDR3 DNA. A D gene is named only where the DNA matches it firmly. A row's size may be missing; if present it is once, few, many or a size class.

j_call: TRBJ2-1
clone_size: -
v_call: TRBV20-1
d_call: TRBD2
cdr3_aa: CSASGTRLDEQFF
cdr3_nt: TGCAGTGCTAGTGGGACTAGATTGGATGAGCAGTTCTTC

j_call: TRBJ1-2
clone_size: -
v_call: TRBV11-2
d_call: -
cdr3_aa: CASSSPGGRNYGYTF
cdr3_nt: TGTGCCAGCAGCTCCCCCGGCGGGAGAAACTATGGCTACACCTTC

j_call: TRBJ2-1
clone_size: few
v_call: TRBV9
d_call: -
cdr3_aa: CASSVAGKQFF
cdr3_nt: TGTGCCAGCAGCGTAGCAGGGAAGCAGTTCTTC

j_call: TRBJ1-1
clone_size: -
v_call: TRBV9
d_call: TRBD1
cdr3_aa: CASTRGGNTEAFF
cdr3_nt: TGTGCCAGCACTAGAGGGGGCAACACTGAAGCTTTCTTT

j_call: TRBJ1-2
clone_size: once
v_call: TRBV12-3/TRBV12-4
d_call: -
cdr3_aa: CASSLGPYGYTF
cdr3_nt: TGTGCCAGCAGTTTAGGGCCCTATGGCTACACCTTC

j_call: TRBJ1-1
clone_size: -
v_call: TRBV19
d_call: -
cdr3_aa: CASRTGMNTEAFF
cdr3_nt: TGTGCCAGTAGAACAGGGATGAACACTGAAGCTTTCTTT

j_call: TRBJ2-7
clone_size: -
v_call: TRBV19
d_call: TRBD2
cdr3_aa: CASSAAGGPYEQYF
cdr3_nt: TGTGCCAGTAGTGCCGCGGGAGGGCCCTACGAGCAGTACTTC

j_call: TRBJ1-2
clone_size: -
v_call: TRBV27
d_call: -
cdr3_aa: CASSSVGRALYGYTF
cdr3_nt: TGTGCCAGCAGTTCCGTGGGCAGGGCACTCTATGGCTACACCTTC

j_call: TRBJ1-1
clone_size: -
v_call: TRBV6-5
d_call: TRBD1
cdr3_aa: CASKWGTGSTEAFF
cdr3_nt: TGTGCCAGCAAATGGGGGACAGGGAGCACTGAAGCTTTCTTT

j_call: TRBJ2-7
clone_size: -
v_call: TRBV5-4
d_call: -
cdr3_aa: CASSRLGHEQYF
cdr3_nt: TGTGCCAGCAGTAGACTGGGGCACGAGCAGTACTTC

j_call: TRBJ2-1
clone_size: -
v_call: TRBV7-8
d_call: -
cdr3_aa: CASSPGAGGYNEQFF
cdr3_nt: TGTGCCAGCAGCCCCGGGGCAGGAGGGTACAATGAGCAGTTCTTC

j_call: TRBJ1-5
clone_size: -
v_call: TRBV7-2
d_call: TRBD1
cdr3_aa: CASSLVAGTGGPQHF
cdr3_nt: TGTGCCAGCAGCTTAGTAGCCGGGACAGGGGGGCCCCAGCATTTT